This T cell receptor (beta chain) came from a study of cytomegalovirus exposure and HLA in healthy donors. Notes on the study in general: Sequencing likely caused a cluster of highly shared sequence variants. Published work reported that the classifier diagnosed cytomegalovirus status with high specificity and sensitivity. There were a few CMV-associated chains whose specificity for CMV antigens was confirmed in vitro.

Turning to this clone: Its antigen remains unidentified.

The ends were cut back, 3 bases at V and 6 bases at J, with 9 bases in the middle. The CDR3 sequence is 12 residues long. CDR1 is ENHRY and CDR2 is SYGVKD in the germline V gene. Primers included in the PCR were 60 Vbeta and 13 Jbeta primers. This table comes from immunoSEQ multiplex PCR, and its TCRdb copy is limited to in-frame clones, with some not included. The data hold tens of thousands of clones, with less than 80% observed a single time. This clonotype was sampled from a woman in her fifties or sixties in good health and CMV-seropositive. This chain links TRBV10-3 with TRBJ2-7; a possible D gene is TRBD2 (6 bases). Input material: PBMCs. The CDR3: CAISDQGGEQYF. For the CDR3, the DNA is TGTGCCATCAGTGATCAGGGAGGCGAGCAGTACTTC.